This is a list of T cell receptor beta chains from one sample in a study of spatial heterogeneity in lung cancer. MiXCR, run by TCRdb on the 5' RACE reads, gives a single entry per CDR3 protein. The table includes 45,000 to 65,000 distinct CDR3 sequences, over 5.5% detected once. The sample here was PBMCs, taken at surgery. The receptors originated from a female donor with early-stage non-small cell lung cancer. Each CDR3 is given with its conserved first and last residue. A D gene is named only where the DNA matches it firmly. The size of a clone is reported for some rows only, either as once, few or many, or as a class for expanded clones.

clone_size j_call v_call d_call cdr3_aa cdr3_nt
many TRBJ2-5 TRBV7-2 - CASSIGGTQYF TGTGCCAGCAGCATAGGTGGGACCCAGTACTTC
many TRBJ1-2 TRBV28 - CASSSPPRGYTF TGTGCCAGCAGTTCCCCGCCCCGAGGCTACACCTTC
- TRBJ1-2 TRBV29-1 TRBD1 CSARQGIYGYTF TGCAGCGCGAGACAGGGGATATATGGCTACACCTTC
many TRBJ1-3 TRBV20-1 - CSASDAAGNTIYF TGCAGTGCTAGTGATGCCGCCGGAAACACCATATATTTT
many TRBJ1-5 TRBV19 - CASSIGDQPQHF TGTGCCAGTAGTATAGGTGATCAGCCCCAGCATTTT
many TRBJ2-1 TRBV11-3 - CASSLDRFNEQFF TGTGCCAGCAGCTTAGATCGGTTCAATGAGCAGTTCTTC
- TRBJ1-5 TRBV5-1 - CASSLVSVGHQPQHF TGCGCCAGCAGCTTGGTGTCCGTCGGGCATCAGCCCCAGCATTTT
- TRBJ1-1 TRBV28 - CASRPDWNTEAFF TGTGCCAGCAGGCCAGACTGGAACACTGAAGCTTTCTTT
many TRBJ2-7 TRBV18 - CASSPDNEQYF TGTGCCAGCTCACCGGACAACGAGCAGTACTTC
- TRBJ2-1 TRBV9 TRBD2 CASARTPFLAGARRGSGSEQFF TGTGCCAGCGCCCGAACCCCTTTCCTAGCGGGGGCCCGAAGGGGGAGTGGAAGTGAGCAGTTCTTC
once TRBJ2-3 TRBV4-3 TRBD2 CASSQGVLRGGFSDTQYF TGCGCCAGCAGCCAAGGGGTTCTGCGGGGGGGCTTCTCAGATACGCAGTATTTT
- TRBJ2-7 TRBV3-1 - CASSPGPRIEQYF TGTGCCAGCAGCCCGGGACCACGCATCGAGCAGTACTTC
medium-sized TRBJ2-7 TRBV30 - CAWRDPSSYEQYF TGTGCCTGGAGAGACCCTAGCTCCTACGAGCAGTACTTC
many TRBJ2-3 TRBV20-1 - CSAPTWTPGGTDTQYF TGCAGTGCTCCCACCTGGACCCCCGGGGGCACAGATACGCAGTATTTT
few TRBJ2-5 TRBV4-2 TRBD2 CASSQDTGGGATRTQYF TGTGCCAGCAGCCAAGATACCGGCGGGGGGGCCACCCGGACCCAGTACTTC
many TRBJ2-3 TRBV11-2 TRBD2 CASSLSGDRADTQYF TGTGCCAGCAGCCTTAGCGGGGATAGGGCAGATACGCAGTATTTT
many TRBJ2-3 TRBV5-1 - CASSLAIGGADTQYF TGCGCCAGCAGCTTGGCTATAGGAGGGGCAGATACGCAGTATTTT
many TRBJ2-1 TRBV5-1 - CASSLVGYNEQFF TGCGCCAGCAGCTTGGTAGGTTACAATGAGCAGTTCTTC
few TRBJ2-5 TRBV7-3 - CASSLKRETQYF TGTGCCAGCAGCTTAAAGCGGGAGACCCAGTACTTC
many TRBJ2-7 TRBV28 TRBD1 CASSPGQGFYEQYF TGTGCCAGCAGTCCGGGACAGGGGTTCTACGAGCAGTACTTC
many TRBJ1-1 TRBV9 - CASSFTPSTEAFF TGTGCCAGCAGCTTCACCCCATCCACTGAAGCTTTCTTT
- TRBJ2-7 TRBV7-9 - CASSLEGRQAYEQYF TGTGCCAGCAGCTTAGAGGGCCGACAGGCTTACGAGCAGTACTTC
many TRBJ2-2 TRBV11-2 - CASSLDRFSSNTGELFF TGTGCCAGCAGCTTAGATCGTTTCAGTTCGAACACCGGGGAGCTGTTTTTT
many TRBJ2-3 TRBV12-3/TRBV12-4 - CASRASTDTQYF TGTGCCAGCAGGGCTAGCACAGATACGCAGTATTTT
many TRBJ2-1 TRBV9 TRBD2 CASSVGLAGLQFF TGTGCCAGCAGCGTAGGACTAGCGGGGTTGCAGTTCTTC
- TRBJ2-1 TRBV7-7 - CASSPSSGSEQFF TGTGCCAGCAGCCCGAGCTCAGGGAGTGAGCAGTTCTTC
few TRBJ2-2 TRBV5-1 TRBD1 CASTDTGGAGGELFF TGCGCCAGCACCGATACAGGGGGCGCGGGCGGGGAGCTGTTTTTT
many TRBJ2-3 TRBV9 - CASSWTDTDTQYF TGTGCCAGCAGCTGGACTGACACAGATACGCAGTATTTT
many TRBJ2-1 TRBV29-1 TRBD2 CSVALAGAYNEQFF TGCAGCGTCGCTCTGGCGGGGGCCTACAATGAGCAGTTCTTC
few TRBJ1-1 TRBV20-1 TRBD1 CSARDMDRGRTEAFF TGCAGTGCTAGAGATATGGACAGGGGCCGCACTGAAGCTTTCTTT
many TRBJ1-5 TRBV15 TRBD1 CATSRASQGAGNQPQHF TGTGCCACCAGCAGAGCTTCACAGGGGGCAGGTAATCAGCCCCAGCATTTT
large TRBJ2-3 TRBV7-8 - CASSYRQPTDTQYF TGTGCCAGCAGCTACCGACAGCCCACAGATACGCAGTATTTT
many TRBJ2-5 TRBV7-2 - CASSLAVRQETQYF TGTGCCAGCAGCTTAGCGGTCCGCCAAGAGACCCAGTACTTC
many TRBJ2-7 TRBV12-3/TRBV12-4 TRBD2 CASSLGGGSYEQYF TGTGCCAGCAGCCTCGGGGGGGGCTCCTACGAGCAGTACTTC
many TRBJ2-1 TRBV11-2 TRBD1 CASSFTKGGNNEQFF TGTGCCAGCAGCTTCACAAAAGGGGGCAACAATGAGCAGTTCTTC
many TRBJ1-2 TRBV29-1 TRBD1 CSVEDSTGQGVYGYTF TGCAGCGTTGAAGATTCAACGGGACAGGGGGTATATGGCTACACCTTC
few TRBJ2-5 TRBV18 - CASSPAGRETQYF TGTGCCAGCTCACCGGCAGGGCGGGAGACCCAGTACTTC
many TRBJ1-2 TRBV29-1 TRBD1 CSVATGGSSGYTF TGCAGCGTTGCAACAGGGGGCTCGTCTGGCTACACCTTC
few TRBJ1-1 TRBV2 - CASSKDLNTEAFF TGTGCCAGCAGCAAGGATTTGAACACTGAAGCTTTCTTT
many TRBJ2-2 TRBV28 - CASSLLAGELFF TGTGCCAGCAGTTTGTTAGCCGGGGAGCTGTTTTTT
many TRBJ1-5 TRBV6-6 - CASSYRGAQPQHF TGTGCCAGCAGTTACCGGGGGGCTCAGCCCCAGCATTTT
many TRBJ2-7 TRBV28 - CASSPSDSYEQYF TGTGCCAGCAGTCCCTCGGACTCGTACGAGCAGTACTTC
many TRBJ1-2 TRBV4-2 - CASSSWTGDIIYGYTF TGTGCCAGCAGCTCCTGGACGGGGGATATCATCTATGGCTACACCTTC
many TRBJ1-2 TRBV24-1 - CATSDFSAGYTF TGTGCCACCAGTGACTTCAGTGCTGGCTACACCTTC
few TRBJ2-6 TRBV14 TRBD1 CASSQVLGRQGGSTRANVLTF TGTGCCAGCAGCCAAGTTTTAGGCCGACAGGGTGGGTCTACAAGGGCCAACGTCCTGACTTTC